The 18 T cell receptor beta chains in this list originate from one sample, sequenced in a study of T cell responses to AZD1222 COVID-19 vaccine. Repertoires were generated with immunoSEQ multiplex PCR, while TCRdb's copy carries only in-frame clones and drops some. The sample lists approximately 73,000 clones, 84% occurring once. This specimen consisted of peripheral blood, obtained on day 0 of AZD1222 vaccination. These receptors came from an adult in good health.

The chain joins TRBV12-3 or TRBV12-4 to TRBJ2-7; the D gene could be TRBD1 or TRBD2 (6 bases each). CDR3 length: 13 amino acids. Deletions cut 5 bases from V and 9 bases from J, with 17 bases between. Written as DNA, the CDR3 is TGTGCCAGCAGTCAGCAAACGGGGGCAGTGCAGTACTTC. Translation gives CASSQQTGAVQYF.

This sequence joins TRBV18 and TRBJ1-4; no firm D call. The CDR3 is made up of 13 amino acids. Trimming left V 5 bases short and J 8 bases short, with 12 bases between. CDR1 is KGHSH, CDR2 LQKENI, per germline. The CDR3 DNA follows: TGTGCCAGCTCAACCGCGGCCCTAGAAAAACTGTTTTTT. Translating it yields CASSTAALEKLFF.

The chain is built from TRBV24-1 and TRBJ1-5; tentatively, D is TRBD1 (5 bases). Germline V lookup: CDR1 KGHDR, CDR2 SFDVKD. The CDR3 consists of 13 residues. Trimming removed 5 bases at V and 7 bases at J, with 11 bases between. The DNA of the CDR3 is TGTGCCACCAGTGGGCAGGGAGGGCAGCCCCAGCATTTT. Residues: CATSGQGGQPQHF.

This chain links TRBV7-2 with TRBJ2-7; 7 positions agree with TRBD1. CDR1 SGHTA and CDR2 FQGNSA come from the germline V gene. CDR3 size: 13 residues. The ends lost 3 bases at V and 6 bases at J; junction bases unmatched: 5. CDR3 nucleotide sequence: TGTGCCAGCAGCTTTGGGGGACAGTCCGAGCAGTACTTC. Translating it yields CASSFGGQSEQYF. The whole variable domain, filled in from reference TRBV7-2 and TRBJ2-7, reads GAGVSQSPSNKVTEKGKDVELRCDPISGHTALYWYRQSLGQGLEFLIYFQGNSAPDKSGLPSDRFSAERTGGSVSTLTIQRTQQEDSAVYLCASSFGGQSEQYFGPGTRLTVT.

The chain joins TRBV5-1 to TRBJ2-1; no definite D call. CDR3 length: 13 residues. V shed 3 bases and J shed 7 bases, with 11 bases lying between them. Germline V gives CDR1 SGHRS, CDR2 YFSETQ. DNA for the CDR3: TGCGCCAGCAGCTACTTGTCAGAAAATGAGCAGTTCTTC. The encoded protein is CASSYLSENEQFF.

The rearrangement joins TRBV19 to TRBJ1-1; TRBD1 is a possible D gene (6 bases). Per the germline V gene, CDR1 is LNHDA and CDR2 is SQIVND (reference sequence). Trimming took 0 bases from V and 0 from J, leaving 14 bases between them. The CDR3 contains 17 residues. CDR3 residues: CASSIDLARGMNTEAFF. The CDR3 DNA follows: TGTGCCAGTAGTATAGATTTGGCCAGGGGCATGAACACTGAAGCTTTCTTT. Filled out from reference TRBV19 and TRBJ1-1, the complete variable domain reads DGGITQSPKYLFRKEGQNVTLSCEQNLNHDAMYWYRQDPGQGLRLIYYSQIVNDFQKGDIAEGYSVSREKKESFPLTVTSAQKNPTAFYLCASSIDLARGMNTEAFFGQGTRLTVV.

The V call is TRBV10-1, the J call TRBJ1-1; D perhaps matches TRBD1 (5 bases). Germline values: CDR1 WNHNN, CDR2 SYGVQD (reference sequence). Trimming removed 3 bases at V and 6 bases at J, with 11 bases between. CDR3 length: 13 amino acids. The CDR3 loop is CASSDGGLPEAFF. The DNA of the CDR3 is TGCGCCAGCAGTGACGGGGGTTTGCCTGAAGCTTTCTTT.

V is TRBV4-2 and J is TRBJ1-1; the D is unclear. From germline, CDR1 is LGHNA and CDR2 YNFKEQ. Trimming removed 3 bases at V and 4 bases at J, with 3 bases between. This CDR3 region has 11 residues. CDR3 region: CASSQSTEAFF. CDR3 coding DNA: TGTGCCAGCAGCCAGTCCACTGAAGCTTTCTTT.

The V call is TRBV5-4, the J call TRBJ1-2; possibly TRBD1 for D (6 bases). CDR1 and CDR2 (germline): SGHNT, YYREEE (reference sequence). CDR3 length: 16 amino acids. V lost 0 bases, J lost 0 bases, and 12 bases lay in between. The CDR3 here is CASSLEGGRSNYGYTF. In nucleotides, the CDR3 is TGTGCCAGCAGCTTGGAGGGGGGGAGGTCTAACTATGGCTACACCTTC.

This clone was detected once. The rearrangement uses TRBV18 and TRBJ1-2; 8 nucleotides line up with TRBD1. The CDR3 extends over 14 amino acids. Trimming cost V 6 bases and J 8 bases; bases outside gene matches: 11. The V gene's germline CDR1 is KGHSH and CDR2 LQKENI. This chain's CDR3 is CASSPDRGGGGYTF. DNA of the CDR3: TGTGCCAGCTCTCCCGACAGGGGAGGAGGCGGCTACACCTTC. Variable domain in full (rest from reference TRBV18 and TRBJ1-2): NAGVMQNPRHLVRRRGQEARLRCSPMKGHSHVYWYRQLPEEGLKFMVYLQKENIIDESGMPKERFSAEFPKEGPSILRIQQVVRGDSAAYFCASSPDRGGGGYTFGSGTRLTVV.

The chain couples TRBV4-1 to TRBJ2-3, with TRBD2 identical over 8 bases. The CDR3 extends over 15 amino acids. V trimming: 2 bases; J trimming: 1 base; junction bases outside the gene matches: 2. The germline V gene encodes CDR1 MGHRA and CDR2 YSYEKL. CDR3 residues: CASSQLRGGTDTQYF. In DNA, the CDR3 is TGCGCCAGCAGCCAACTGCGGGGGGGCACAGATACGCAGTATTTT.

The chain couples TRBV23-1 to TRBJ1-4; the D is unclear. TRBV23-1 is sorted into the ORF group, with uncertain function. The CDR3 loop spans 14 amino acids. The V end was cut by 6 bases, the J end by 0 bases, with 8 bases between. The CDR3, as DNA: TGCGCCAGCAGCGTACTTGCAACTAATGAAAAACTGTTTTTT. Amino acids: CASSVLATNEKLFF.

This clone has just a few counts. The rearrangement joins TRBV28 to TRBJ2-1; a possible D gene is TRBD1 (5 bases). V lost 4 bases to trimming and J lost 4 bases, with 11 bases between them. CDR1 MDHEN and CDR2 SYDVKM come from the germline V gene. CDR3 length: 14 amino acids. CDR3 sequence: CASSWAGMYNEQFF. The CDR3, as DNA: TGTGCCAGCAGTTGGGCAGGGATGTACAATGAGCAGTTCTTC.

The chain is built from TRBV4-3 and TRBJ1-4, with D tentatively TRBD1 (5 bases). Trimming removed 0 bases at V and 4 bases at J, with 21 bases between. The germline V gene has CDR1 LGHNA and CDR2 YSLEER. This CDR3 has 19 residues. The CDR3 coding sequence is TGCGCCAGCAGCCAAGATCAGGGCAGGGCTGGGGTAGATAATGAAAAACTGTTTTTT. Translated: CASSQDQGRAGVDNEKLFF.

This chain's CDR3 is CASSYSIGGYNEQFF. For the CDR3, the DNA is TGTGCCAGCAGTTACTCGATCGGGGGTTACAATGAGCAGTTCTTC. The chain employs TRBV6-2 or TRBV6-3 and TRBJ2-1, with a tentative D call TRBD2 (6 bases). The CDR3 loop spans 15 amino acids. V lost 0 bases to trimming and J lost 4 bases, with 10 bases between them. In germline, CDR1 is MNHEY, CDR2 SVGEGT.

This chain uses TRBV5-8 with TRBJ1-2; a weak D match, TRBD1 (5 bases). Deletions cut 5 bases from V and 1 base from J, with 15 bases between. CDR1 is SGHTS, CDR2 YDEGEE, per germline. The length of the CDR3 is 15 residues. In DNA form, the CDR3 reads TGTGCCAGCAGGGGGGGAATTGAGCTTAACTATGGCTACACCTTC. It translates to CASRGGIELNYGYTF.

The chain has TRBV7-9 and TRBJ2-5, with D possibly matching TRBD1 (6 bases). The length of the CDR3 is 14 residues. V was trimmed by 0 bases and J by 4 bases, leaving 9 bases between them. Looked up from germline, CDR1 is SEHNR and CDR2 is FQNEAQ (reference sequence). Here the CDR3 reads CASSLATGRETQYF. CDR3 sequence (DNA): TGTGCCAGCAGCTTAGCTACAGGGCGAGAGACCCAGTACTTC.

V gene TRBV29-1 combines with J gene TRBJ1-1; D is possibly TRBD1 (6 bases). The germline V gene encodes CDR1 SQVTM and CDR2 ANQGSEA. Deletions cut 4 bases from V and 1 base from J, with 13 bases between. This CDR3 has 14 residues. The CDR3 region has the DNA TGCAGCGTTGCCCCACAGGGAGGGAACACTGAAGCTTTCTTT. Protein sequence: CSVAPQGGNTEAFF.